A single sample is the source of the 25 T cell receptor beta chains below, sequenced in a study of T cell responses to AZD1222 COVID-19 vaccine. Measured with immunoSEQ multiplex PCR; TCRdb has only the in-frame clones, and not every one. The repertoire consists of 200,000 to 250,000 clones, with approximately 94% occurring once and the leading ten covering roughly 1.8%. The specimen was peripheral blood, collected 28 days after the second dose of the MenACWY control vaccine. The receptors shown here come from an adult who received the MenACWY meningococcal vaccine as a control.

J is TRBJ1-2 and V is TRBV3-1 (or the pseudogene TRBV3-2); D call uncertain. Per the germline V gene, CDR1 is LGHDT and CDR2 is YNNKEL (reference sequence). Trimming stripped 0 bases from V and 5 bases from J, with 13 bases between. This CDR3 spans 15 amino acids. DNA for the CDR3: TGTGCCAGCAGCCAAGATTTTTCGCCCTATTATGGCTACACCTTC. It translates to CASSQDFSPYYGYTF.

The rearrangement uses TRBV2 and TRBJ2-3; TRBD1 matches at 9 bases. This CDR3 region has 15 residues. The ends lost 6 bases at V and 4 bases at J; junction bases unmatched: 8. The germline V gene has CDR1 SNHLY and CDR2 FYNNEI. The CDR3 DNA is TGTGCCAGCAGGACGGACAGGGGACGCGCAGATACGCAGTATTTT. Amino acids: CASRTDRGRADTQYF.

The chain has TRBV5-1 and TRBJ1-6; D perhaps matches TRBD1 (6 bases). The germline V and J ends were trimmed by 4 bases and 8 bases, with 19 bases remaining between them. This CDR3 has 16 residues. Germline values: CDR1 SGHRS, CDR2 YFSETQ. The CDR3 DNA reads TGCGCCAGCAGCGTACAGGGTCAGAGGCCGGATTCACCCCTCCACTTT. Translation: CASSVQGQRPDSPLHF.

This clone has only one observation. V and J are TRBV15 and TRBJ1-4, with D perhaps TRBD1 (5 bases). CDR3 length: 17 residues. The germline V and J ends were trimmed by 0 bases and 0 bases, with 11 bases remaining between them. Per the germline V gene, CDR1 is LNHNV and CDR2 is YYDKDF (reference sequence). The CDR3 DNA follows: TGTGCCACCAGCAGAGACCCAGGGAGTGCAACTAATGAAAAACTGTTTTTT. Protein: CATSRDPGSATNEKLFF.

V is TRBV14 and J is TRBJ2-7; D is ambiguous. This CDR3 has 14 residues. The V gene's germline CDR1 is SGHDN and CDR2 FVKESK. V was cut by 1 base and J by 0 bases, with 7 bases left in between. The CDR3 DNA is TGTGCCAGCAGCCAAGGTCTGAGCTCCTACGAGCAGTACTTC. Translation: CASSQGLSSYEQYF.

The chain employs TRBV7-9 and TRBJ1-5; D might be TRBD1 (5 bases). Per germline, CDR1 SEHNR and CDR2 FQNEAQ (reference sequence). This CDR3 spans 18 amino acids. Trimming took 1 base from V and 0 from J, leaving 16 bases between them. The CDR3 sequence is CASSLVGQTDDSNQPQHF. Here the CDR3 DNA reads TGTGCCAGCAGCTTAGTGGGTCAGACAGATGATAGCAATCAGCCCCAGCATTTT.

This sequence joins TRBV9 and TRBJ2-2; 10 bases match TRBD2. J was trimmed by 3 bases and V by 3 bases; bases with no gene match: 23. CDR1 is SGDLS and CDR2 is YYNGEE in the germline V gene. The CDR3 loop spans 22 amino acids. CDR3 amino acids: CASSDPHRGGPERGGHTGELFF. CDR3 in DNA: TGTGCCAGCAGCGACCCACACAGGGGCGGGCCGGAGCGGGGGGGCCACACCGGGGAGCTGTTTTTT.

This rearrangement joins TRBV6-5 to TRBJ2-7, with D possibly matching TRBD2 (5 bases). V lost 4 bases and J 3 bases, leaving 19 bases between the germline ends. In germline, CDR1 is MNHEY, CDR2 SVGAGI. The CDR3 consists of 16 residues. This chain's CDR3 is CASSSRVAGSFYEQYF. For the CDR3, the DNA is TGTGCCAGCAGTTCACGGGTCGCGGGTTCGTTCTACGAGCAGTACTTC.

This sequence joins TRBV7-9 and TRBJ1-1; TRBD1 agrees at 7 bases. The ends lost 3 bases at V and 4 bases at J; junction bases unmatched: 11. Germline-derived CDR1 and CDR2 are SEHNR and FQNEAQ (reference sequence). The CDR3 covers 16 residues. CDR3 in amino acids: CASSFPKGAGGTEAFF. DNA for the CDR3: TGTGCCAGCAGCTTTCCCAAGGGGGCTGGTGGCACTGAAGCTTTCTTT.

This chain connects TRBV28 to TRBJ2-7; 10 bases map to TRBD1. With 10 bases clipped from V and 3 bases from J, the junction kept 18 bases outside the gene matches. The germline CDR1 and CDR2 sequences are MDHEN and SYDVKM. The CDR3 spans 17 residues. The CDR3 DNA is TGTGCCACCCGACCGGGACAGGGGACCTATCCGGGCTACGAGCAGTACTTC. Translated: CATRPGQGTYPGYEQYF.

The chain joins TRBV28 to TRBJ1-1; no firm D call. There are 14 residues in the CDR3. V was shortened by 4 bases and J by 1 base, with 10 bases between the two germline ends. The germline V gene has CDR1 MDHEN and CDR2 SYDVKM. CDR3: CASSYKGGNTEAFF. The CDR3 bases are TGTGCCAGCAGTTACAAGGGCGGGAACACTGAAGCTTTCTTT.

The V and J genes are TRBV5-1 and TRBJ1-1; no reliable D call. Germline CDR1 SGHRS, CDR2 YFSETQ. The germline V and J ends were trimmed by 4 bases and 0 bases, with 16 bases remaining between them. The CDR3 is 16 amino acids. The CDR3 sequence is CASSPGGRPMNTEAFF. In nucleotides, the CDR3 is TGCGCCAGCAGCCCCGGTGGGCGGCCTATGAACACTGAAGCTTTCTTT.

This chain joins TRBV6-6 and TRBJ2-7; D perhaps matches TRBD1 (5 bases). The CDR3 sequence is 14 residues long. Trimming removed 2 bases from V and 4 bases from J, with 12 bases in between. Looked up from germline, CDR1 is MNHNY and CDR2 is SVGAGI (reference sequence). In DNA form, the CDR3 reads TGTGCCAGCAGTTACCCGGAAGCAGGGTACGAGCAGTACTTC. It yields the protein CASSYPEAGYEQYF.

This chain links TRBV28 with TRBJ2-7; 7 bases align to TRBD1. The V and J ends lost 6 bases and 2 bases, in that order; junction bases with no gene match: 1. This CDR3 is built from 12 residues. Germline CDR1 MDHEN, CDR2 SYDVKM. CDR3 in amino acids: CASRTGAYEQYF. CDR3 nucleotides: TGTGCCAGCAGAACAGGGGCCTACGAGCAGTACTTC.

This chain uses TRBV5-1 with TRBJ2-1, with 9 bases lining up with TRBD1. The V segment lost 3 bases and the J segment 5 bases; nucleotides outside the gene matches: 6. The CDR3 sequence is 15 residues long. CDR1 and CDR2 (germline): SGHRS, YFSETQ. This chain's CDR3 is CASSSPGQGNNEQFF. In DNA form, the CDR3 reads TGCGCCAGCAGCTCACCGGGACAGGGAAACAATGAGCAGTTCTTC.

The chain is built from TRBV28 and TRBJ2-7; D is unclear. The CDR3 has 14 amino acids. Germline CDR1 reads MDHEN; CDR2 reads SYDVKM. With 1 base removed from V and 6 bases from J, the gap between germline ends came to 13 bases. CDR3 protein: CASSLSASPSEQYF. In nucleotides, the CDR3 is TGTGCCAGCAGTTTATCTGCGTCACCCAGCGAGCAGTACTTC. The complete variable domain, with remaining parts taken from reference TRBV28 and TRBJ2-7, reads DVKVTQSSRYLVKRTGEKVFLECVQDMDHENMFWYRQDPGLGLRLIYFSYDVKMKEKGDIPEGYSVSREKKERFSLILESASTNQTSMYLCASSLSASPSEQYFGPGTRLTVT.

The chain is built from TRBV14 and TRBJ2-7; D remains unclear. The CDR3 is made up of 15 amino acids. Germline V gene sequence: CDR1 SGHDN, CDR2 FVKESK. Trimming removed 6 bases from V and 5 bases from J, with 20 bases in between. CDR3: CASSQTATPPHEQYF. The CDR3 DNA follows: TGTGCCAGCAGTCAGACTGCGACGCCGCCCCACGAGCAGTACTTC. The whole variable domain, remainder taken from reference TRBV14 and TRBJ2-7, is EAGVTQFPSHSVIEKGQTVTLRCDPISGHDNLYWYRRVMGKEIKFLLHFVKESKQDESGMPNNRFLAERTGGTYSTLKVQPAELEDSGVYFCASSQTATPPHEQYFGPGTRLTVT.

This chain joins TRBV24-1 and TRBJ2-7; the D is unclear. The CDR3 runs 15 residues. V lost 0 bases to trimming and J lost 2 bases, with 10 bases between them. Germline CDR1 reads KGHDR; CDR2 reads SFDVKD. CDR3 bases: TGTGCCACCAGTGATTTGGTATGGCAGACCTACGAGCAGTACTTC. Its translation is CATSDLVWQTYEQYF.

This sequence joins TRBV5-1 and TRBJ1-1; D is ambiguous. This CDR3 comprises 15 residues. The germline V and J ends were trimmed by 2 bases and 0 bases, with 11 bases remaining between them. CDR1 and CDR2 from the germline V gene are SGHRS and YFSETQ. Written as DNA, the CDR3 is TGCGCCAGCAGCTTTTTCGGCGCTGTGAACACTGAAGCTTTCTTT. Protein: CASSFFGAVNTEAFF.

The chain carries TRBV6-1 and TRBJ1-2, with a tentative D call TRBD1 (5 bases). The CDR3 is 16 residues long. V was pared by 0 bases and J by 2 bases, with 13 bases between. Germline assignment: CDR1 MNHNS and CDR2 SASEGT. The CDR3 sequence is CASSEAGYGGNYGYTF. As DNA, the CDR3 is TGTGCCAGCAGTGAAGCTGGGTATGGGGGGAACTATGGCTACACCTTC.

The rearrangement uses TRBV20-1 and TRBJ2-1; 8 bases fit TRBD2. The CDR3 has 14 residues. Germline V CDR1 and CDR2: DFQATT, SNEGSKA (reference sequence). V trimming: 3 bases; J trimming: 10 bases; junction bases outside the gene matches: 11. The CDR3 sequence: CSASPLAALREQFF. The CDR3 region has the DNA TGCAGTGCTAGTCCACTAGCGGCCCTCAGGGAGCAGTTCTTC.

This chain joins TRBV19 and TRBJ2-1; D perhaps matches TRBD1 (5 bases). Germline assignment: CDR1 LNHDA and CDR2 SQIVND (reference sequence). This CDR3 comprises 15 residues. Trimming took 9 bases from V and 5 from J, leaving 20 bases between them. CDR3 bases: TGTGCCAGCCGCGGCAGGGCGTTTGGAAACAATGAGCAGTTCTTC. Encoded protein: CASRGRAFGNNEQFF. Using reference TRBV19 and TRBJ2-1 for the parts outside the CDR3, the full variable domain is DGGITQSPKYLFRKEGQNVTLSCEQNLNHDAMYWYRQDPGQGLRLIYYSQIVNDFQKGDIAEGYSVSREKKESFPLTVTSAQKNPTAFYLCASRGRAFGNNEQFFGPGTRLTVL.

This chain connects TRBV5-6 to TRBJ2-3; TRBD2 matches at 13 bases. CDR3 length equals 16 residues. Germline CDR1 and CDR2: SGHDT and YYEEEE. V was pared by 4 bases and J by 3 bases, with 5 bases of the junction left unmatched. This CDR3 is CASSVPGLAGTDTQYF. CDR3 nucleotide sequence: TGTGCCAGCAGCGTACCGGGACTAGCGGGGACAGATACGCAGTATTTT.

This clone was observed once. The V call is TRBV5-4, the J call TRBJ2-7, with D possibly called TRBD1 or TRBD2 (6 bases each). The CDR3 is 14 amino acids. Trimming removed 4 bases from V and 5 bases from J, with 16 bases in between. Germline V lookup: CDR1 SGHNT, CDR2 YYREEE (reference sequence). The CDR3 region has the DNA TGTGCCAGCAGCATATCGGGGGCCAGGAACGAGCAGTACTTC. It yields the protein CASSISGARNEQYF.

To note about this clone: The sample has other DNA sequences that encode this CDR3 too. This chain links TRBV7-9 with TRBJ2-1, with TRBD2 as a possible D gene (6 bases). CDR3 length: 15 amino acids. Germline V lookup: CDR1 SEHNR, CDR2 FQNEAQ (reference sequence). The ends were cut back, 5 bases at V and 0 bases at J, with 11 bases in the middle. The CDR3 spells CASSPSESSYNEQFF. The CDR3 DNA reads TGTGCCAGCAGCCCTAGCGAGAGCTCCTACAATGAGCAGTTCTTC. Full variable domain (missing parts from reference TRBV7-9 and TRBJ2-1): DTGVSQNPRHKITKRGQNVTFRCDPISEHNRLYWYRQTLGQGPEFLTYFQNEAQLEKSRLLSDRFSAERPKGSFSTLEIQRTEQGDSAMYLCASSPSESSYNEQFFGPGTRLTVL.